Listed below are T cell receptor beta chains from one sample, sequenced in a study of vaccination effects on CD4 cells after COVID-19. Only in-frame clones appear in the TCRdb table, and some are missing; sequencing was by immunoSEQ multiplex PCR. The data hold some 52,000 clones, with nearly 80% observed a single time. No antigen has been assigned to these receptors. The sample in question was CD4+ T cells from PBMCs cultured with HCoV-OC43 spike peptides, obtained before COVID-19 vaccination. The origin of the receptors is a human donor who received a COVID-19 vaccine. CDR3s include the opening cysteine and the closing phenylalanine or tryptophan. The order of the fields is J gene, CDR3 length, D gene, clone size, V gene, CDR3 protein, CDR3 DNA. A D gene is named only where the DNA matches it firmly. Rows may omit the clone size; those that give it use once, few, many or a size class.

J: TRBJ2-1; length: 13; D: NA; size: NA; V: TRBV5-1; CDR3: CASSLGLNNEQFF; DNA: TGCGCCAGCAGCTTGGGACTAAACAATGAGCAGTTCTTC
J: TRBJ1-5; length: 19; D: NA; size: NA; V: TRBV27; CDR3: CASKPNGGYLGQSNQPQHF; DNA: TGTGCCAGCAAGCCTAACGGGGGCTACCTTGGTCAAAGCAATCAGCCCCAGCATTTT
J: TRBJ1-2; length: 13; D: NA; size: NA; V: TRBV19; CDR3: CASSREDGYGYTF; DNA: TGTGCCAGTAGTAGGGAGGACGGATATGGCTACACCTTC
J: TRBJ2-1; length: 15; D: NA; size: once; V: TRBV2; CDR3: CASSEQGSSYNEQFF; DNA: TGTGCCAGCAGTGAACAAGGGAGCTCCTACAATGAGCAGTTCTTC
J: TRBJ1-1; length: 14; D: NA; size: NA; V: TRBV9; CDR3: CASSTTGMNTEAFF; DNA: TGTGCCAGCAGCACGACAGGTATGAACACTGAAGCTTTCTTT
J: TRBJ1-1; length: 17; D: TRBD1; size: NA; V: TRBV24-1; CDR3: CATSDSRPQGVYTEAFF; DNA: TGTGCCACCAGTGACTCCCGCCCCCAGGGGGTCTACACTGAAGCTTTCTTT
J: TRBJ1-1; length: 12; D: NA; size: NA; V: TRBV6-5; CDR3: CASMSIVPAAFF; DNA: TGTGCCAGCATGTCAATAGTGCCGGCAGCTTTCTTT
J: TRBJ2-2; length: 16; D: TRBD2; size: NA; V: TRBV7-2; CDR3: CASSSGLAGGERELFF; DNA: TGTGCCAGCAGCTCCGGACTAGCGGGGGGGGAGCGGGAGCTGTTTTTT
J: TRBJ2-3; length: 14; D: NA; size: NA; V: TRBV4-3; CDR3: CASSQDPSTDTQYF; DNA: TGCGCCAGCAGCCAAGACCCTTCCACAGATACGCAGTATTTT
J: TRBJ1-2; length: 15; D: NA; size: once; V: TRBV6-5; CDR3: CASSYSGQKNYGYTF; DNA: TGTGCCAGCAGTTACTCCGGGCAGAAGAACTATGGCTACACCTTC
J: TRBJ2-3; length: 16; D: TRBD1; size: NA; V: TRBV24-1; CDR3: CATSVGGTGRSDTQYF; DNA: TGTGCCACCAGTGTTGGGGGGACAGGGCGATCAGATACGCAGTATTTT
J: TRBJ1-5; length: 13; D: NA; size: once; V: TRBV30; CDR3: CAWSVGMDQPQHF; DNA: TGTGCCTGGAGTGTAGGGATGGATCAGCCCCAGCATTTT
J: TRBJ1-2; length: 15; D: NA; size: NA; V: TRBV27; CDR3: CASRGSRIANYGYTF; DNA: TGTGCCAGCAGGGGGTCTCGTATAGCTAACTATGGCTACACCTTC
J: TRBJ1-3; length: 16; D: TRBD1; size: NA; V: TRBV18; CDR3: CASSPGQGYSGNTIYF; DNA: TGTGCCAGCTCACCGGGACAGGGTTACTCTGGAAACACCATATATTTT
J: TRBJ2-2; length: 18; D: TRBD1; size: NA; V: TRBV18; CDR3: CASTRAPVRGQRTGELFF; DNA: TGTGCCAGCACGCGGGCGCCCGTCAGGGGGCAGAGGACCGGGGAGCTGTTTTTT
J: TRBJ2-5; length: 14; D: NA; size: NA; V: TRBV27; CDR3: CASSDRTIQETQYF; DNA: TGTGCCAGCAGTGACAGGACTATTCAAGAGACCCAGTACTTC
J: TRBJ1-3; length: 17; D: NA; size: NA; V: TRBV21-1; CDR3: CASSTNAQGYSGNTIYF; DNA: TGTGCCAGCAGCACAAATGCCCAGGGATACTCTGGAAACACCATATATTTT
J: TRBJ1-4; length: 15; D: NA; size: NA; V: TRBV18; CDR3: CASSPLGGFNEKLFF; DNA: TGTGCCAGCTCACCCCTTGGGGGATTTAATGAAAAACTGTTTTTT
J: TRBJ1-5; length: 15; D: NA; size: once; V: TRBV28; CDR3: CASSNPTGANQPQHF; DNA: TGTGCCAGCAGTAATCCGACAGGCGCTAATCAGCCCCAGCATTTT
J: TRBJ2-3; length: 18; D: TRBD2; size: NA; V: TRBV5-1; CDR3: CASSQGLAGEVYTDTQYF; DNA: TGCGCCAGCAGCCAGGGACTAGCGGGGGAGGTGTACACAGATACGCAGTATTTT
J: TRBJ1-1; length: 14; D: NA; size: NA; V: TRBV27; CDR3: CASSLNRMNTEAFF; DNA: TGTGCCAGCAGTTTAAACAGGATGAACACTGAAGCTTTCTTT
J: TRBJ2-6; length: 18; D: TRBD1; size: NA; V: TRBV30; CDR3: CAWSVRTGVGSGANVLTF; DNA: TGTGCCTGGAGTGTACGAACAGGGGTCGGTTCTGGGGCCAACGTCCTGACTTTC
J: TRBJ2-3; length: 14; D: NA; size: NA; V: TRBV18; CDR3: CASSPPGLLDTQYF; DNA: TGTGCCAGCTCACCGCCGGGACTCTTAGATACGCAGTATTTT
J: TRBJ2-2; length: 16; D: NA; size: NA; V: TRBV21-1; CDR3: CASLGDSYANTGELFF; DNA: TGTGCCAGCTTGGGGGACAGCTACGCGAACACCGGGGAGCTGTTTTTT
J: TRBJ1-5; length: 15; D: NA; size: NA; V: TRBV19; CDR3: CASSIEAHWGKAQHF; DNA: TGTGCCAGTAGTATTGAGGCCCACTGGGGAAAGGCCCAGCATTTT
J: TRBJ2-3; length: 13; D: TRBD2; size: NA; V: TRBV5-4; CDR3: CASSIGGADTQYF; DNA: TGTGCCAGCAGTATCGGGGGGGCAGATACGCAGTATTTT
J: TRBJ1-1; length: 13; D: NA; size: NA; V: TRBV2; CDR3: CASSDSPNTEAFF; DNA: TGTGCCAGCAGTGATAGTCCGAACACTGAAGCTTTCTTT
J: TRBJ2-3; length: 15; D: NA; size: NA; V: TRBV7-2; CDR3: CASSLAGTPADTQYF; DNA: TGTGCCAGCAGCTTAGCCGGGACACCGGCAGATACGCAGTATTTT
J: TRBJ2-5; length: 15; D: NA; size: NA; V: TRBV5-4; CDR3: CASSLAGGVRETQYF; DNA: TGTGCCAGCAGCTTGGCTGGGGGCGTAAGGGAGACCCAGTACTTC
J: TRBJ1-2; length: 18; D: NA; size: NA; V: TRBV4-1; CDR3: CASSQGRVKLRMNYGYTF; DNA: TGCGCCAGCAGCCAAGGCAGGGTGAAACTTAGAATGAACTATGGCTACACCTTC
J: TRBJ2-2; length: 14; D: TRBD1; size: few; V: TRBV5-1; CDR3: CASQTGGSAGELFF; DNA: TGCGCCAGTCAGACAGGGGGCTCGGCCGGGGAGCTGTTTTTT
J: TRBJ2-2; length: 15; D: TRBD1; size: NA; V: TRBV7-2; CDR3: CASSSRQGAAGELFF; DNA: TGTGCCAGCAGCAGCAGACAGGGGGCCGCCGGGGAGCTGTTTTTT
J: TRBJ2-3; length: 15; D: NA; size: NA; V: TRBV5-4; CDR3: CASSLGRERTDTQYF; DNA: TGTGCCAGCAGCTTGGGGAGGGAGCGCACAGATACGCAGTATTTT
J: TRBJ1-1; length: 13; D: NA; size: once; V: TRBV19; CDR3: CASSINVNTEAFF; DNA: TGTGCCAGTAGTATAAACGTGAACACTGAAGCTTTCTTT
J: TRBJ1-3; length: 16; D: NA; size: NA; V: TRBV6-1; CDR3: CASSVAVGYSGNTIYF; DNA: TGTGCCAGCAGTGTCGCGGTGGGCTACTCTGGAAACACCATATATTTT
J: TRBJ1-2; length: 14; D: NA; size: few; V: TRBV5-4; CDR3: CASRRADLGYGYTF; DNA: TGTGCCAGCAGAAGGGCAGACCTTGGCTATGGCTACACCTTC
J: TRBJ2-1; length: 14; D: NA; size: NA; V: TRBV9; CDR3: CASSVLSSYNEQFF; DNA: TGTGCCAGCAGCGTTCTAAGCTCCTACAATGAGCAGTTCTTC
J: TRBJ1-5; length: 13; D: TRBD1; size: few; V: TRBV28; CDR3: CASHRGSNQPQHF; DNA: TGTGCCAGCCACAGGGGAAGCAATCAGCCCCAGCATTTT
J: TRBJ2-5; length: 14; D: TRBD2; size: NA; V: TRBV7-2; CDR3: CASSFQRGGETQYF; DNA: TGTGCCAGCAGCTTCCAGCGGGGAGGGGAGACCCAGTACTTC
J: TRBJ2-5; length: 16; D: NA; size: once; V: TRBV7-2; CDR3: CASSFRLGAEKETQYF; DNA: TGTGCCAGCAGCTTTAGGCTCGGGGCGGAAAAAGAGACCCAGTACTTC
J: TRBJ2-2; length: 14; D: NA; size: NA; V: TRBV5-1; CDR3: CASSRTSTTGELFF; DNA: TGCGCCAGCAGCCGCACTAGCACCACCGGGGAGCTGTTTTTT
J: TRBJ2-2; length: 14; D: NA; size: NA; V: TRBV10-1; CDR3: CASGRTGNTGELFF; DNA: TGCGCCAGCGGTAGGACGGGGAACACCGGGGAGCTGTTTTTT
J: TRBJ2-2; length: 15; D: NA; size: NA; V: TRBV3-1/TRBV3-2; CDR3: CASSQQGSNTGELFF; DNA: TGTGCCAGCAGCCAGCAGGGCTCCAACACCGGGGAGCTGTTTTTT
J: TRBJ1-2; length: 12; D: TRBD1; size: NA; V: TRBV10-3; CDR3: CAITTGGYGYTF; DNA: TGTGCCATCACTACAGGGGGGTATGGCTACACCTTC
J: TRBJ1-2; length: 14; D: NA; size: NA; V: TRBV5-6; CDR3: CASSRVDRKDGYTF; DNA: TGTGCCAGCAGCCGCGTCGACAGAAAAGATGGCTACACCTTC
J: TRBJ1-2; length: 16; D: NA; size: NA; V: TRBV3-1/TRBV3-2; CDR3: CASSPSVRGPRYGYTF; DNA: TGTGCCAGCAGCCCCTCCGTTCGGGGTCCTCGCTATGGCTACACCTTC
J: TRBJ2-5; length: 15; D: TRBD2; size: NA; V: TRBV7-9; CDR3: CASSTVRGGGETQYF; DNA: TGTGCCAGCAGCACAGTCCGGGGGGGCGGGGAGACCCAGTACTTC
J: TRBJ2-1; length: 17; D: TRBD1; size: NA; V: TRBV18; CDR3: CASSPTGTGIVMDEQFF; DNA: TGTGCCAGCTCACCCACCGGGACAGGGATCGTAATGGATGAGCAGTTCTTC
J: TRBJ1-4; length: 16; D: NA; size: once; V: TRBV5-5; CDR3: CASSPGGSLANEKLFF; DNA: TGTGCCAGCAGCCCGGGGGGATCGTTAGCTAATGAAAAACTGTTTTTT
J: TRBJ1-1; length: 17; D: NA; size: NA; V: TRBV14; CDR3: CASSHRQSPSGWTEAFF; DNA: TGTGCCAGCAGCCACCGACAGAGTCCCTCCGGGTGGACTGAAGCTTTCTTT
J: TRBJ1-4; length: 15; D: NA; size: NA; V: TRBV2; CDR3: CASKVGSATNEKLFF; DNA: TGTGCCAGCAAGGTCGGGTCTGCAACTAATGAAAAACTGTTTTTT
J: TRBJ1-1; length: 14; D: TRBD1; size: few; V: TRBV6-5; CDR3: CASGGTGGYTEAFF; DNA: TGTGCCAGCGGGGGAACAGGGGGCTACACTGAAGCTTTCTTT
J: TRBJ1-1; length: 13; D: NA; size: once; V: TRBV27; CDR3: CASSLKQYTEAFF; DNA: TGTGCCAGCAGTTTAAAGCAGTATACTGAAGCTTTCTTT
J: TRBJ1-5; length: 15; D: TRBD1; size: NA; V: TRBV28; CDR3: CASRLSGQSNQPQHF; DNA: TGTGCCAGCAGGCTATCGGGACAGAGCAATCAGCCCCAGCATTTT
J: TRBJ2-3; length: 13; D: NA; size: NA; V: TRBV12-3/TRBV12-4; CDR3: CASSFRRANTQYF; DNA: TGTGCCAGCAGTTTCCGGCGAGCAAATACGCAGTATTTT
J: TRBJ2-5; length: 15; D: NA; size: NA; V: TRBV7-2; CDR3: CASSLSSIGAETQYF; DNA: TGTGCCAGCAGCTTATCTAGTATAGGGGCGGAGACCCAGTACTTC
J: TRBJ2-1; length: 15; D: NA; size: NA; V: TRBV6-4; CDR3: CASSINGVWYNEQFF; DNA: TGTGCCAGCAGTATCAACGGGGTGTGGTACAATGAGCAGTTCTTC
J: TRBJ1-2; length: 14; D: NA; size: NA; V: TRBV6-1; CDR3: CASSESGSSRGYTF; DNA: TGTGCCAGCAGTGAATCGGGGTCCTCCCGCGGCTACACCTTC
J: TRBJ1-1; length: 14; D: NA; size: once; V: TRBV7-2; CDR3: CASSLAPSSTEAFF; DNA: TGTGCCAGCAGCTTAGCGCCTTCAAGCACTGAAGCTTTCTTT